The clone carrying this T cell receptor beta chain was found once. The source of the sample is a study of blood T cell repertoires in COVID-19. Whole-study context: Acute and convalescent COVID-19 specimens originated in the United States, Italy and Spain. In each case, the material was cDNA or gDNA derived from T cells, B-cell-depleted T cells, or PBMCs.

How the authors handled the data: Counts of nucleated cells, estimated from reference gene primer amplification, were obtained. TCRdb keeps only in-frame clones here, not all; method: immunoSEQ multiplex PCR. Clonal size and the V and J genes are those of that table, whereas D and trimming came from the DNA. The table shows over 100,000 clones, with about 79% occurring only once. This sequence was found in an elderly woman with acute or convalescent COVID-19. Specimen: peripheral blood.

The CDR3 is CSSSRGEEAFF. CDR3 sequence (DNA): TGCAGTTCTTCGCGCGGGGAGGAAGCTTTCTTT. The V call is TRBV20-1, the J call TRBJ1-1, with no clear D. There are 11 residues in the CDR3. V lost 8 bases to trimming and J lost 8 bases, with 15 bases between them. Germline loops: CDR1 DFQATT, CDR2 SNEGSKA (reference sequence).